This T cell receptor (beta chain) emerged from a study of vaccination and CD4 T cells after COVID-19. Whole-study context: Two-dose vaccination with either BNT162b2 or mRNA-1273 was given to participants. The study collected post-vaccine samples a median roughly 75 days after dose two, with a range of 14 to 241.

Turning to this clonotype: The antigen is unknown.

The CDR3 length is 15 residues. Germline V gene data show CDR1 as MNHNS and CDR2 as SASEGT. V dropped 7 bases and J dropped 8; count of bases not matched to a gene: 9. The treatment is: 10-day PBMC culture with coronavirus spike peptide pools or control peptides (ViraFEST assay). ViraFEST stimulated the growth of antigen-specific T cells using peptide pools and subsequently profiled their TCRs by sequencing. Sequencing of cultured CD4+ T cell DNA used the Oncomine TCR Beta short-read assay. TCRdb processed the PCR reads anew with MiXCR; each CDR3 protein has one entry. The sample includes more than 10,000 distinct CDR3 sequences, 52% of them seen just once.

The TCR originated in a human donor who had recovered from COVID-19. The source material was CD4+ T cells from blood, cultured in vitro. The chain recombines TRBV6-1 with TRBJ1-6, with 9 bases fitting TRBD1. The CDR3 nucleotides are TGTGCCAGCAAAACAGGGGGCGGTCTTTATTCACCCCTCCACTTT. This translates into CASKTGGGLYSPLHF.